This entry lists 4 T cell receptor beta chains sequenced from one sample in a study of T-cell reconstitution after alpha-beta-depleted transplantation in children (dated by TCRdb to the mid-2010s). Libraries were constructed by PCR. The sample was run on an Illumina HiSeq 2500. TCR libraries were prepared with molecular barcoding, using unique molecular identifiers to normalize TCRbeta repertoire quantification. In-frame beta chains were kept once TCRdb had trimmed the public reads at Q25 with fastp and called clones with MiXCR. Every distinct CDR3 protein forms one entry, paired with its most common genes and DNA. In this sample the table shows fewer than 700,000 distinct CDR3 sequences, about an eighth of which occur a single time. The ten largest clones add up to 2.2% of the sample. The sample's treatment or condition label, decoded: allogeneic hematopoietic cell transplantation with graft depleted of TCRalphabeta T cells and CD19 B cells.

The sequencing here drew on PBMCs, mostly from graft donor cells, taken 360 days after TCRalphabeta/CD19-depleted stem cell transplant. These receptors all stem from a male patient younger than 18 who had a stem cell transplant for acute myeloid leukemia, so the T cells may come from the graft donor.

This clonotype was observed at least ten times. The junction departs from the called germline gene at one end, perhaps through a read error. This rearrangement joins TRBV12-3 or TRBV12-4 to TRBJ2-7, with D unclear. This CDR3 is 14 amino acids long. CDR3 sequence reads: CASSLGLPSYEQYF. In DNA form, the CDR3 reads TGCGCCAGCAGCCTCGGTCTTCCTTCCTACGAGCAGTACTTC.

The genes are TRBV12-3 or TRBV12-4 and TRBJ2-2; TRBD2 is a possible D gene (5 bases). Trimming left V 6 bases short and J 2 bases short, with 13 bases between. The CDR3 spans 15 residues. This CDR3 is CASSPGIINTGELFF. CDR3 in DNA: TGTGCCAGCAGCCCCGGGATTATAAACACCGGGGAGCTGTTTTTT.

V is TRBV3-1 and J is TRBJ1-2; D unresolved. V lost 3 bases to trimming and J lost 7 bases, with 6 bases between them. The CDR3 sequence is 11 residues long. Looked up from germline, CDR1 is LGHDT and CDR2 is YNNKEL (reference sequence). In DNA, the CDR3 is TGTGCCAGCAGCCATAAGGCTGGCTACACCTTC. Translated: CASSHKAGYTF.

The chain carries TRBV5-1 and TRBJ2-1; TRBD2 matches 7 bases. This CDR3 has 16 residues. Germline V gene lookup returns CDR1 SGHRS and CDR2 YFSETQ. V dropped 1 base and J dropped 3; count of bases not matched to a gene: 7. CDR3 bases: TGCGCCAGCAGCTTGTCTTCTGCGGGAGTCTACAATGAGCAGTTCTTC. Amino acid sequence: CASSLSSAGVYNEQFF.